Included here is one T cell receptor beta chain sequence, with context. Its antigen is not identified. PCR employed 60 Vbeta and 13 Jbeta primers. The data were produced by immunoSEQ multiplex PCR, yet TCRdb's version contains in-frame clones alone and is incomplete. The sample shows 150,000 to 200,000 clones, 75% to 90% of them seen only once. V shed 2 bases, J shed 2 bases, and the junction held 8 bases outside the gene matches. The CDR3 loop spans 18 amino acids. This sample was taken from a study of cytomegalovirus exposure and HLA in healthy donors. General observations from the study: Later work showed greater clonal expansion in HLA-associated TCR beta chains than in equally common others. Most CMV-associated TCR beta chains appeared HLA-restricted in a later analysis. Most likely, a cluster of highly shared sequence variants arose as a sequencing artifact.

V is TRBV23-1 and J is TRBJ2-7, with 14 bases that match TRBD2. TRBV23-1 is recorded as an ORF, its role being uncertain. The material sequenced was PBMCs. The receptor was isolated from a man in his fifties or sixties in good health and CMV-seronegative. CDR3 bases: TGCGCCAGCAGTCAAGGGACTAGCGGGAGTCAGTCGACCTACGAGCAGTACTTC. Protein: CASSQGTSGSQSTYEQYF.